The 14 T cell receptor beta chains reported below all come from one sample, sequenced in a study of T cell changes during pregnancy in multiple sclerosis. Assay: immunoSEQ multiplex PCR; the TCRdb copy retains only in-frame clones and omits some. The repertoire consists of about 75,000 clones, with 85% to 95% occurring once and the leading ten covering roughly 0.14%. The specimen was CD4+ T cells from peripheral blood mononuclear cells, collected after pregnancy. Receptors originate from a female donor with multiple sclerosis, enrolled in a pregnancy study.

For the CDR3, the DNA is TGTGCCAGCAGCGTAGACCCTGTGGGCAGGGTAGGCACTGAAGCTTTCTTT. Its protein is CASSVDPVGRVGTEAFF. This chain joins TRBV9 and TRBJ1-1; possible D gene TRBD1, 5 bases. Germline assignment: CDR1 SGDLS and CDR2 YYNGEE. Trimming shortened V by 0 bases and J by 4 bases, and 19 bases separated the two germline ends. The CDR3 totals 17 residues.

The rearrangement uses TRBV9 and TRBJ2-1; possibly TRBD2 for D (5 bases). Trimming cost V 0 bases and J 6 bases, with 16 bases left between them. This CDR3 comprises 16 residues. Germline assignment: CDR1 SGDLS and CDR2 YYNGEE. CDR3 sequence (DNA): TGTGCCAGCAGCGTAGTGGCCCTCGGAGGCCTCAATGAGCAGTTCTTC. Protein: CASSVVALGGLNEQFF. The entire variable domain, with the rest obtained from reference TRBV9 and TRBJ2-1, is as follows: DSGVTQTPKHLITATGQRVTLRCSPRSGDLSVYWYQQSLDQGLQFLIQYYNGEERAKGNILERFSAQQFPDLHSELNLSSLELGDSALYFCASSVVALGGLNEQFFGPGTRLTVL.

The J gene is TRBJ2-1, the V gene TRBV4-3, with 10 bases aligning to TRBD1. Germline V lookup: CDR1 LGHNA, CDR2 YSLEER. V lost 1 base to trimming and J lost 2 bases; unmatched junction nucleotides: 5. The CDR3 has 17 residues. As DNA, the CDR3 is TGCGCCAGCAGCCAAGGGGCCGGGACAGGGGCCTACAATGAGCAGTTCTTC. As protein: CASSQGAGTGAYNEQFF.

The chain carries TRBV6-4 and TRBJ2-3, with 10 positions matching TRBD2. This CDR3 is built from 15 residues. V was pared by 4 bases and J by 6 bases, with 7 bases of the junction left unmatched. Germline loops: CDR1 MRHNA, CDR2 SNTAGT. The CDR3 sequence is CASSASGRAGDTQYF. The DNA of the CDR3 is TGTGCCAGCAGTGCAAGCGGGAGGGCCGGGGATACGCAGTATTTT.

The rearrangement links TRBV11-2 to TRBJ2-1; a possible D gene is TRBD2 (6 bases). CDR1 and CDR2 from the germline V gene are SGHAT and FQNNGV. Trimming removed 5 bases from V and 9 bases from J, with 20 bases in between. There are 15 residues in the CDR3. The CDR3: CASSPYVGTPFEQFF. CDR3 DNA: TGTGCCAGCAGCCCCTACGTGGGGACTCCTTTTGAGCAGTTCTTC.

As concerns this clone: The junction and the germline gene differ at one end; a read error may be behind it. V gene TRBV19 combines with J gene TRBJ1-4, with 7 bases that match TRBD1. Per the germline V gene, CDR1 is LNHDA and CDR2 is SQIVND (reference sequence). This CDR3 is 12 amino acids long. CDR3 protein: CASNRGGEKLFF. CDR3 DNA sequence: TGTGCGAGTAACAGGGGTGGAGAAAAACTGTTTTTT.

The chain employs TRBV7-2 and TRBJ2-2; 9 bases are a match to TRBD2. CDR1 SGHTA and CDR2 FQGNSA come from the germline V gene. V gave up 1 base and J gave up 7 bases; unmatched junction bases: 4. The CDR3 runs to 15 residues. CDR3 sequence reads: CASSLVMTSGGELFF. The CDR3 bases are TGTGCCAGCAGCTTAGTTATGACTAGCGGCGGGGAGCTGTTTTTT.

The DNA for the CDR3 is TGTGCCAGCAGTTATCCCCCAAAGCAGTACTTC. This codes for CASSYPPKQYF. This rearrangement joins TRBV6-5 to TRBJ2-7; D ambiguous. CDR1 is MNHEY, CDR2 SVGAGI, per germline. This CDR3 contains 11 residues. Trimming left V 3 bases short and J 8 bases short, with 8 bases between.

The chain is built from TRBV5-1 and TRBJ1-4; 8 nucleotides line up with TRBD1. The CDR3 contains 16 residues. The V segment lost 0 bases and the J segment 8 bases; nucleotides outside the gene matches: 9. From germline, CDR1 is SGHRS and CDR2 YFSETQ. CDR3 region: CASSLADGQGREKLFF. The DNA for the CDR3 is TGCGCCAGCAGCTTGGCCGATGGACAGGGCAGAGAAAAACTGTTTTTT. The whole variable domain, remainder taken from reference TRBV5-1 and TRBJ1-4, is KAGVTQTPRYLIKTRGQQVTLSCSPISGHRSVSWYQQTPGQGLQFLFEYFSETQRNKGNFPGRFSGRQFSNSRSEMNVSTLELGDSALYLCASSLADGQGREKLFFGSGTQLSVL.

V gene TRBV6-6 combines with J gene TRBJ2-3; 7 bases match TRBD2. The germline V gene has CDR1 MNHNY and CDR2 SVGAGI (reference sequence). V gave up 5 bases and J gave up 1 base; unmatched junction bases: 9. CDR3 length: 16 amino acids. Here the CDR3 reads CASSHGREYGTDTQYF. The CDR3 region has the DNA TGTGCCAGCAGTCACGGGCGGGAGTATGGCACAGATACGCAGTATTTT.

This chain connects TRBV30 to TRBJ1-5; 7 nucleotides agree with TRBD1. J lost 1 base, V lost 2 bases, and 14 bases had no gene match. Germline lookup yields CDR1 GTSNPN and CDR2 SVGIG (reference sequence). The CDR3 totals 18 residues. The CDR3 DNA follows: TGTGCCTGGAGTCCACTAAGACAGGGAGGTAAAAGCAATCAGCCCCAGCATTTT. Translation gives CAWSPLRQGGKSNQPQHF.

V gene TRBV18 combines with J gene TRBJ2-3; D possibly corresponds to TRBD2 (7 bases). Germline loops: CDR1 KGHSH, CDR2 LQKENI. The V end lost 4 bases, the J end lost 4 bases, and 21 bases lay between the germline ends. The length of the CDR3 is 17 residues. For the CDR3, the DNA is TGTGCCAGCTCACTAACCGGGGGGCAAACCCGGGCAGATACGCAGTATTTT. Translated: CASSLTGGQTRADTQYF.

V gene TRBV5-1 combines with J gene TRBJ2-1; possibly TRBD2 for D (6 bases). This CDR3 contains 15 residues. Trimming removed 0 bases at V and 7 bases at J, with 14 bases between. The germline CDR1 and CDR2 sequences are SGHRS and YFSETQ. CDR3 region: CASSLVPGTPNEQFF. The CDR3, as DNA: TGCGCCAGCAGCTTGGTCCCCGGGACTCCGAATGAGCAGTTCTTC.

The chain joins TRBV4-3 to TRBJ1-2; TRBD1 is a possible D gene (5 bases). In germline, CDR1 is LGHNA, CDR2 YSLEER. V lost 3 bases, J lost 8 bases, and 19 bases lay in between. The CDR3 is made up of 15 amino acids. The CDR3 DNA is TGCGCCAGCAGCCAGCTTGGGGGGGGAGGTTCGGGCTACACCTTC. As protein: CASSQLGGGGSGYTF.